A single sample is the source of the 11 T cell receptor beta chains below, sequenced in a study of T cell repertoires in aging, cancer and after chemotherapy. The template was genomic DNA from peripheral blood, not RNA. Multiplex touch-down PCR with TRB-A/B primers amplified rearranged V-D-J TRB sequences. MiXCR was run by TCRdb on the multiplex PCR reads, yielding one entry per CDR3 protein. The repertoire holds 3,500 to 5,500 distinct CDR3 sequences, with approximately 68% as singletons. Sequencing used blood. These receptors originate from a human donor with a solid tumor.

The chain joins TRBV29-1 to TRBJ1-1; D is unclear. The CDR3 covers 12 residues. Per the germline V gene, CDR1 is SQVTM and CDR2 is ANQGSEA. The CDR3 bases are TGCAGTGGAGTTCTAGAGTACACTGAAGCTTTCTTT. This translates into CSGVLEYTEAFF.

The gene calls are TRBV7-2 and TRBJ2-7; D ambiguous. Trimming left V 5 bases short and J 0 bases short, with 8 bases between. Germline CDR1 is SGHTA and CDR2 is FQGNSA. This CDR3 is built from 13 residues. CDR3 bases: TGTGCCAGCAGCCTCGCCAGCTCCTACGAGCAGTACTTC. It yields the protein CASSLASSYEQYF.

The chain carries TRBV7-6 and TRBJ1-1, with 7 bases lining up with TRBD1. V lost 5 bases to trimming and J lost 0 bases; unmatched junction nucleotides: 3. The CDR3 spans 14 residues. Germline CDR1 and CDR2: SGHVS and FNYEAQ. In DNA form, the CDR3 reads TGTGCCAGCAGCCCGACAGGGCTGAACACTGAAGCTTTCTTT. As protein: CASSPTGLNTEAFF.

In this sample, this clonotype turned up a few times. The rearrangement uses TRBV20-1 and TRBJ2-7; 7 positions agree with TRBD2. The V segment lost 3 bases and the J segment 1 base; nucleotides outside the gene matches: 6. This CDR3 is built from 14 residues. CDR1 and CDR2 from the germline V gene are DFQATT and SNEGSKA (reference sequence). This CDR3 reads CSASRGGGSYEQYF. The CDR3 DNA follows: TGCAGTGCTAGTCGGGGCGGGGGTTCCTACGAGCAGTACTTC.

The rearrangement joins TRBV4-1 to TRBJ1-3, with D perhaps matching TRBD1 (6 bases). Germline CDR1 is MGHRA and CDR2 is YSYEKL. The CDR3 length is 17 residues. Trimming shortened V by 1 base and J by 4 bases, and 17 bases separated the two germline ends. Written as DNA, the CDR3 is TGCGCCAGCAGCCAAGGTGTATGGGGGGCAAGGGGAAACACCATATATTTT. Translation: CASSQGVWGARGNTIYF.

This chain uses TRBV7-2 with TRBJ2-7; 11 bases are a match to TRBD2. The V gene end was trimmed by 5 bases and the J gene end by 2 bases; junction bases not matched to a gene: 5. Germline V gene lookup returns CDR1 SGHTA and CDR2 FQGNSA. CDR3 size: 15 residues. CDR3 DNA: TGTGCCAGCAGCCCGGGACTAGCGGTAACCTACGAGCAGTACTTC. Protein product: CASSPGLAVTYEQYF.

There are a few counts of this clonotype. The chain is built from TRBV29-1 and TRBJ1-2; TRBD1 matches at 8 bases. Germline CDR1 reads SQVTM; CDR2 reads ANQGSEA. V was pared by 7 bases and J by 5 bases, with 6 bases of the junction left unmatched. The CDR3 consists of 12 residues. The CDR3 region has the DNA TGCAGCGCTGGAACAGGGGGATATGGCTACACCTTC. It encodes CSAGTGGYGYTF.

In this sample, this clonotype turned up a few times. The gene calls are TRBV27 and TRBJ2-7; D is uncertain. This CDR3 has 15 residues. Germline V CDR1 and CDR2: MNHEY, SMNVEV (reference sequence). Trimming took 7 bases from V and 2 from J, leaving 18 bases between them. The CDR3: CASILNRIITYEQYF. CDR3 DNA sequence: TGTGCCAGCATCCTGAATCGAATCATTACCTACGAGCAGTACTTC.

The genes are TRBV4-2 and TRBJ1-2; the D is unclear. Germline V gene lookup returns CDR1 LGHNA and CDR2 YNFKEQ. The CDR3 covers 17 residues. Trimming shortened V by 1 base and J by 4 bases, and 19 bases separated the two germline ends. CDR3 loop: CASSQVLRTSEGYGYTF. The CDR3 nucleotides read TGTGCCAGCAGCCAAGTTCTTCGGACCTCGGAAGGCTATGGCTACACCTTC.

The chain couples TRBV6-6 to TRBJ2-7; D remains unclear. The CDR3 sequence is 13 residues long. CDR1 is MNHNY and CDR2 is SVGAGI in the germline V gene (reference sequence). V was clipped by 0 bases and J by 2 bases, with 5 bases between them. CDR3 coding DNA: TGTGCCAGCAGTTACTCGATTACCTACGAGCAGTACTTC. The encoded protein is CASSYSITYEQYF.

This clonotype was seen a handful of times. The chain carries TRBV11-1 and TRBJ1-1; D not resolved. The germline V gene has CDR1 SGHAT and CDR2 FQDESV (reference sequence). V was clipped by 1 base and J by 6 bases, with 15 bases between them. This CDR3 region has 15 residues. CDR3 amino acids: CASSLGFIHGSEAFF. CDR3 DNA sequence: TGTGCCAGCAGCTTAGGTTTTATCCATGGGTCTGAAGCTTTCTTT.